Detailed here is one TCR beta chain. Its matching antigen is unknown. This specimen comes from a study of cytomegalovirus exposure and HLA in healthy donors. Study-level findings and limits: A later analysis linked some 18,000 TCR beta sequences to HLA alleles at 0.05 false discovery rate.

Germline CDR1 and CDR2: SGDLS and YYNGEE. The CDR3 loop spans 17 amino acids. V lost 3 bases and J lost 1; bases outside the gene matches: 7. This PCR relied on a set of 60 Vbeta primers and 13 Jbeta primers. Generated by immunoSEQ multiplex PCR, the TCRdb table keeps only in-frame clones and is missing some. The sample yields around 100,000 clones, roughly 80% seen once. The rearrangement joins TRBV9 to TRBJ2-3, with TRBD1 matching over 11 bases. The sequenced sample was PBMCs. The sequence derives from a man between 45 and 60 years old in good health and CMV-seropositive. CDR3 sequence: CASSARDRGTGTDTQYF. The CDR3 DNA sequence: TGTGCCAGCAGCGCCCGGGACAGGGGGACGGGCACAGATACGCAGTATTTT. The full variable domain, rest sourced from reference TRBV9 and TRBJ2-3, is DSGVTQTPKHLITATGQRVTLRCSPRSGDLSVYWYQQSLDQGLQFLIQYYNGEERAKGNILERFSAQQFPDLHSELNLSSLELGDSALYFCASSARDRGTGTDTQYFGPGTRLTVL.